This TCR beta chain was retrieved from a study of blood T cell repertoires in COVID-19 (dated by TCRdb to the early 2020s). Broadly, across the study: Samples from collaborators originated in the United States, Italy and Spain and spanned both the acute and convalescent phases of COVID-19. The samples were drawn from the first 160 participants of the ongoing ImmuneRACE study and from 1,200 or so subjects provided by 6 global collaborators. A freely available public database, intended as a resource for researchers studying the immune response to SARS-CoV-2, is where the repertoires were released. Where HLA class I and class II types were available, the types were taken from metadata supplied by the sample provider, not from assay-based typing. Subjects who had been exposed to COVID-19, were actively infected with it, or had recovered from it provided the deeply sampled blood TCRbeta repertoires that made up the dataset. The material from the prospective study consisted of cDNA or gDNA derived from T cells, B-cell-depleted T cells, or PBMCs. The sample metadata nearly always contained a de-identified subject ID, COVID-19 status, age in years and sex. Summary of the overall study and its limitations: How much clinical and demographic metadata was included differed by source and by participant, and the metadata was provided uncurated.

V is pared back by 4 bases and J by 10 bases, with 14 bases lying between the germline termini. The cysteine opens and the phenylalanine closes a CDR3 of 13 amino acids. Only the CDR3 DNA stays, 39 bases, in frame from base 1. TCRbeta CDR3 regions were amplified from genomic DNA by means of the immunoSEQ Assay, a bias-controlled multiplex PCR. The study's processing was this. The number of nucleated cells in each sample was estimated by amplification of reference gene primers within the assay. Sequence reads were collapsed and filtered to measure the absolute abundance of every unique TCRbeta CDR3 rearrangement. For each sample, productive Simpson clonality was calculated as the square root of Simpson's diversity index over productive rearrangements. Imported from immuneACCESS, the table was reduced by TCRdb to in-frame sequences with V and J called. These copies leave out some clones; in studies compared against another copy, an unresolved V gene accounts for under half, and the cause of the remainder is not known. That table supplies the V and J calls and clone size; D and trimming were determined from the DNA. Present in this sample are over 250,000 clones, 83% of which were seen just once. Roughly 10% of the sample is held by the ten biggest clonotypes.

Another Seattle source contributed samples from volunteer blood donors who had recovered from COVID-19. Each collaborating institution followed its own protocols to collect whole blood in K2EDTA tubes. Collaborator samples were shipped for TCRbeta analysis as frozen whole blood, isolated PBMCs, or DNA extracted from either sample type. Concerning this clone: The antigen this receptor binds is unknown. Nothing much larger sits one base from this clone, and base qualities are not available.

This receptor was taken from a woman aged 45-65 years who had recovered from COVID-19. The V gene is TRBV12-3 or TRBV12-4 and the J gene is TRBJ2-1; the D segment could be TRBD2, given 5 matching bases. Sample: peripheral blood. The DNA sequence is TGTGCCAGCAGTTCCCCTATGTCGGGAGAGCAGTTCTTC. It is translated as CASSSPMSGEQFF.